The 17 T cell receptor beta chains below all came from one sample that was sequenced in a study of early T cells in non-severe SARS-CoV-2 infection. TCRdb redid the calling of the 5' RACE reads with MiXCR, one entry per CDR3 protein. In the table there are some 83,000 distinct CDR3 sequences, around 9.3% of which are singletons. The input for sequencing was whole blood, taken at baseline. Receptors were obtained from an adult who was a healthcare worker with PCR-confirmed SARS-CoV-2 infection or an uninfected control (not recorded which).

This rearrangement joins TRBV7-6 to TRBJ2-2; no clear D. V gave up 0 bases and J gave up 7 bases, with 9 bases separating them. Germline assignment: CDR1 SGHVS and CDR2 FNYEAQ. This CDR3 spans 14 amino acids. CDR3 amino acids: CASSLALSFGELFF. CDR3 nucleotides: TGTGCCAGCAGCTTAGCCCTTAGCTTCGGGGAGCTGTTTTTT.

The chain carries TRBV6-1 and TRBJ2-4; TRBD1 is a possible D gene (7 bases). Germline lookup yields CDR1 MNHNS and CDR2 SASEGT. The CDR3 is 15 residues long. With 7 bases removed from V and 0 bases from J, the gap between germline ends came to 13 bases. The CDR3 protein is CASTRGDIAKNIQYF. For the CDR3, the DNA is TGTGCCAGCACCAGGGGGGATATAGCCAAAAACATTCAGTACTTC.

This chain uses TRBV18 with TRBJ1-1, with 7 bases lining up with TRBD1. Germline loops: CDR1 KGHSH, CDR2 LQKENI. CDR3 size: 13 residues. The junction had 4 bases not matched to a gene; V was cut back by 6 bases and J by 3 bases. In DNA, the CDR3 is TGTGCCAGCTCCTGGGACAGCTACACTGAAGCTTTCTTT. It yields the protein CASSWDSYTEAFF.

The chain joins TRBV19 to TRBJ2-6; D is perhaps TRBD2 (6 bases). This CDR3 is built from 18 residues. Germline CDR1 LNHDA, CDR2 SQIVND (reference sequence). Trimming pared 7 bases from V and 4 bases from J, leaving 23 bases between. Here the CDR3 reads CASTTEGPGVSGANVLTF. The CDR3 coding sequence is TGTGCCAGTACAACGGAGGGCCCTGGGGTGAGCGGGGCCAACGTCCTGACTTTC.

The chain has TRBV3-1 and TRBJ1-1; D is unclear. This CDR3 has 12 amino acids. The V end lost 6 bases, the J end lost 2 bases, and 7 bases lay between the germline ends. The germline CDR1 and CDR2 sequences are LGHDT and YNNKEL (reference sequence). The CDR3 region has the DNA TGTGCCAGCAGTCGGGCTAACACTGAAGCTTTCTTT. Protein sequence: CASSRANTEAFF.

The chain has TRBV4-2 and TRBJ2-2; perhaps TRBD2 as D (6 bases). The CDR3 covers 16 residues. Trimming took off 5 bases at V and 4 bases at J, with 17 bases between the two ends. In germline, CDR1 is LGHNA, CDR2 YNFKEQ. In DNA form, the CDR3 reads TGTGCCAGCAGCGATTCCCCGGGAGATGGCACCGGGGAGCTGTTTTTT. Its translation is CASSDSPGDGTGELFF.

This clonotype was observed a few times. J is TRBJ2-4 and V is TRBV4-1; D call uncertain. V lost 2 bases and J 0 bases, leaving 5 bases between the germline ends. The CDR3 runs 14 residues. Germline values: CDR1 MGHRA, CDR2 YSYEKL. Here the CDR3 DNA reads TGCGCCAGCAGCCAAATCCCAGCCAAAAACATTCAGTACTTC. It codes for CASSQIPAKNIQYF.

In this sample, this clonotype turned up many times. The chain combines TRBV2 with TRBJ2-1, with 8 positions matching TRBD2. The CDR3 extends over 15 amino acids. Looked up from germline, CDR1 is SNHLY and CDR2 is FYNNEI. With V trimmed by 7 bases and J by 9 bases, 14 bases remained unmatched. This CDR3 is CASILDSGIRAEQFF. The CDR3 region has the DNA TGTGCCAGCATCTTGGATAGCGGGATTCGGGCTGAGCAGTTCTTC.

This clonotype was seen only a few times. The gene calls are TRBV2 and TRBJ1-1; D remains unclear. The V end was cut by 4 bases, the J end by 5 bases, with 5 bases between. Germline lookup yields CDR1 SNHLY and CDR2 FYNNEI. This CDR3 comprises 11 residues. The CDR3 region has the DNA TGTGCCAGCAGTGCCGGAACTGAAGCTTTCTTT. Its protein product is CASSAGTEAFF.

This clonotype came up a few times. The chain combines TRBV7-6 with TRBJ2-3; 13 bases are a match to TRBD2. The CDR3 is 17 residues long. Germline V CDR1 and CDR2: SGHVS, FNYEAQ. V shed 5 bases, J shed 2 bases, and the junction held 7 bases outside the gene matches. CDR3 coding DNA: TGTGCCAGCAGCCCTCGGACTAGCGGGAGCCTCACAGATACGCAGTATTTT. It codes for CASSPRTSGSLTDTQYF. Full variable domain (missing parts from reference TRBV7-6 and TRBJ2-3): GAGVSQSPRYKVTKRGQDVALRCDPISGHVSLYWYRQALGQGPEFLTYFNYEAQQDKSGLPNDRFSAERPEGSISTLTIQRTEQRDSAMYRCASSPRTSGSLTDTQYFGPGTRLTVL.

V usage is TRBV15 and J usage is TRBJ1-5, with D possibly matching TRBD1 (5 bases). The CDR3 has 15 residues. The ends were cut back, 0 bases at V and 7 bases at J, with 13 bases in the middle. CDR1 is LNHNV and CDR2 is YYDKDF in the germline V gene (reference sequence). The CDR3 here is CATSRDPGGGQPQHF. The CDR3 bases are TGTGCCACCAGCAGAGATCCCGGGGGAGGACAGCCCCAGCATTTT.

This clonotype was counted only a few times. The rearrangement links TRBV18 to TRBJ1-2; TRBD1 might be the D (6 bases). Germline CDR1 is KGHSH and CDR2 is LQKENI. V was clipped by 6 bases and J by 6 bases, with 17 bases between them. This CDR3 comprises 14 residues. In DNA form, the CDR3 reads TGTGCCAGCTCCCCGCTGCAGACAGGACATGGCTACACCTTC. Its protein product is CASSPLQTGHGYTF.

This chain connects TRBV5-1 to TRBJ2-1; no definite D call. The V end was cut by 2 bases, the J end by 0 bases, with 9 bases between. Per the germline V gene, CDR1 is SGHRS and CDR2 is YFSETQ. The CDR3 is 15 amino acids. CDR3 residues: CASSFVGTSYNEQFF. In DNA form, the CDR3 reads TGCGCCAGCAGCTTCGTCGGCACCTCCTACAATGAGCAGTTCTTC.

This clonotype was observed many times. This rearrangement joins TRBV3-1 to TRBJ2-7, with D possibly TRBD1 on 6 matching bases. Germline CDR1 and CDR2: LGHDT and YNNKEL (reference sequence). Trimming took 1 base from V and 5 from J, leaving 9 bases between them. The CDR3 is made up of 13 amino acids. CDR3 amino acids: CASSQVQGHEQYF. The CDR3 DNA sequence: TGTGCCAGCAGCCAAGTTCAGGGGCACGAGCAGTACTTC.

The CDR3 DNA sequence: TGTGCCAGCAGCTTGGATCCTCCAAGACCCGGGGAGCTGTTTTTT. Translating it yields CASSLDPPRPGELFF. The rearrangement links TRBV5-6 to TRBJ2-2; D is ambiguous. V was pared by 0 bases and J by 6 bases, with 12 bases between. CDR3 length: 15 amino acids. Germline values: CDR1 SGHDT, CDR2 YYEEEE.

This clonotype was counted many times. The chain carries TRBV6-6 and TRBJ2-3; D assignment may be TRBD1 or TRBD2 (9 bases each). V was shortened by 5 bases and J by 1 base, with 25 bases between the two germline ends. The CDR3 has 19 residues. Germline V gene data show CDR1 as MNHNY and CDR2 as SVGAGI (reference sequence). CDR3 amino acids: CASSLTGGTTSGRTDTQYF. In DNA form, the CDR3 reads TGTGCCAGCAGTCTGACAGGGGGGACGACTAGCGGACGCACAGATACGCAGTATTTT.

This clonotype was seen a handful of times. This rearrangement joins TRBV5-1 to TRBJ1-4, with 9 bases aligning to TRBD1. After removal of 4 bases from V and 4 bases from J, the junction contained 8 bases not matched to a gene. Per germline, CDR1 SGHRS and CDR2 YFSETQ. The CDR3 has 16 amino acids. Here the CDR3 reads CASSALPGQGNEKLFF. CDR3 DNA: TGCGCCAGCAGCGCATTACCGGGACAGGGTAATGAAAAACTGTTTTTT.